The 27 T cell receptor beta chains below were found in one sample sequenced in a study of shared clonotypes between healthy human individuals. Produced via immunoSEQ multiplex PCR; TCRdb's table is partial and in-frame only. This sample has a few million clones; roughly 90% occur once, and the top ten carry 0.3% to 0.45%. The sample taken for sequencing was naive CD4+ T cells from PBMCs. Subset: CD45RA+ positively selected. The receptors were sampled from a man aged 18 to 35 in good health. Some clones in this sample may be carry-over from other donors' samples.

The CDR3 here is CASSVLGGGPTNEQFF. The CDR3 nucleotides read TGTGCCAGCAGCGTTTTGGGGGGAGGGCCAACGAATGAGCAGTTCTTC. The chain joins TRBV5-6 to TRBJ2-1; 7 bases fit TRBD2. V trimming: 4 bases; J trimming: 7 bases; junction bases outside the gene matches: 14. Germline loops: CDR1 SGHDT, CDR2 YYEEEE. The CDR3 contains 16 residues.

This CDR3 reads CASSTYRQDGLDGYTF. The CDR3 nucleotides read TGTGCCAGCAGTACCTATCGACAGGACGGACTGGATGGCTACACCTTC. The J gene is TRBJ1-2, the V gene TRBV27; D possibly corresponds to TRBD1 (6 bases). The V end was cut by 5 bases, the J end by 6 bases, with 22 bases between. CDR3 length equals 16 residues. Germline lookup yields CDR1 MNHEY and CDR2 SMNVEV (reference sequence).

This clone was seen a single time. The genes are TRBV28 and TRBJ1-2, with D possibly being TRBD1 (6 bases). Per the germline V gene, CDR1 is MDHEN and CDR2 is SYDVKM. The CDR3 is 13 residues long. V was pared by 1 base and J by 10 bases, with 13 bases between. In DNA, the CDR3 is TGTGCCAGCAGTTTATTAGCGGACAGCCACTACACCTTC. Protein product: CASSLLADSHYTF.

V usage is TRBV5-4 and J usage is TRBJ2-3; D is undetermined. Germline CDR1 SGHNT, CDR2 YYREEE (reference sequence). The CDR3 covers 14 residues. With 1 base removed from V and 3 bases from J, the gap between germline ends came to 9 bases. CDR3 region: CASSLKGWTDTQYF. CDR3 DNA sequence: TGTGCCAGCAGCTTGAAGGGATGGACAGATACGCAGTATTTT.

This clone was recorded once. J is TRBJ2-1 and V is TRBV30; D remains ambiguous. V lost 1 base to trimming and J lost 8 bases, with 3 bases between them. Germline assignment: CDR1 GTSNPN and CDR2 SVGIG (reference sequence). This CDR3 is built from 10 residues. The CDR3 bases are TGTGCCTGGAGTGACTATGAGCAGTTCTTC. Residues: CAWSDYEQFF.

The V gene is TRBV7-2, the J gene TRBJ1-2; D is perhaps TRBD1 (5 bases). The CDR3 contains 14 residues. Germline loops: CDR1 SGHTA, CDR2 FQGNSA. Trimming stripped 1 base from V and 6 bases from J, with 12 bases between. CDR3 protein: CASSLGWQGDGYTF. The CDR3 DNA sequence: TGTGCCAGCAGCTTAGGGTGGCAGGGCGATGGCTACACCTTC.

The gene calls are TRBV27 and TRBJ1-1; tentatively, D is TRBD1 (5 bases). From germline, CDR1 is MNHEY and CDR2 SMNVEV (reference sequence). This CDR3 is built from 11 residues. With 6 bases removed from V and 8 bases from J, the gap between germline ends came to 10 bases. CDR3 DNA sequence: TGTGCCAGCAGGTCCGGGACCGAAGCTTTCTTT. It is translated as CASRSGTEAFF.

The gene calls are TRBV5-6 and TRBJ2-5; 9 nucleotides align to TRBD2. The J call may not be correct, given that the DNA end is closer to TRBJ2-7. The CDR3 spans 16 residues. Germline values: CDR1 SGHDT, CDR2 YYEEEE. The CDR3 nucleotides read TGTGCCAGCAGCCCGGGCCTAGCGGGACTATCCTACGAGCAGTACTTC. This encodes CASSPGLAGLSYEQYF.

Details on this clone: Other DNA sequences in this specimen translate into the identical CDR3. The rearrangement joins TRBV5-1 to TRBJ2-3, with a weak D call TRBD1 (6 bases). Trimming left V 2 bases short and J 2 bases short, with 9 bases between. The CDR3 length is 14 residues. Germline V gene lookup returns CDR1 SGHRS and CDR2 YFSETQ. This chain's CDR3 is CASSLGQNTDTQYF. CDR3 DNA: TGCGCCAGCAGCTTAGGACAGAACACAGATACGCAGTATTTT.

The J gene is TRBJ2-1, the V gene TRBV4-2; D not resolved. From germline, CDR1 is LGHNA and CDR2 YNFKEQ. Deletions cut 1 base from V and 13 bases from J, with 20 bases between. CDR3 length: 15 amino acids. The CDR3 reads CASSQVDKSRSSQFF. As DNA, the CDR3 is TGTGCCAGCAGCCAAGTCGACAAGAGTCGGAGTAGTCAGTTCTTC.

The rearrangement uses TRBV7-2 and TRBJ2-7; a weak D match, TRBD2 (6 bases). There are 15 residues in the CDR3. The V gene lost 2 bases and the J gene lost 3 bases, with 14 bases spanning the gap. Looked up from germline, CDR1 is SGHTA and CDR2 is FQGNSA. The CDR3 here is CASSLTQRVDYEQYF. CDR3 coding DNA: TGTGCCAGCAGCTTAACGCAGCGGGTTGACTACGAGCAGTACTTC.

Only one count was recorded for this clone. The CDR3 loop is CASSFVKGGRATWADTQYF. For the CDR3, the DNA is TGTGCCAGCAGCTTCGTCAAGGGCGGGAGAGCCACTTGGGCAGATACGCAGTATTTT. This chain joins TRBV7-9 and TRBJ2-3; 7 bases are shared with TRBD2. V lost 3 bases and J lost 4; bases outside the gene matches: 19. Germline CDR1 and CDR2: SEHNR and FQNEAQ (reference sequence). The CDR3 length is 19 residues.

With respect to this clone: Distinct nucleotide sequences in the sample also encode this CDR3. CDR3 residues: CASSLTGQPQHF. CDR3 sequence (DNA): TGTGCCAGCAGTTTGACGGGACAGCCCCAGCATTTT. The chain links TRBV28 to TRBJ1-5, with no clear D. CDR1 MDHEN and CDR2 SYDVKM come from the germline V gene. Trimming took off 3 bases at V and 7 bases at J, with 7 bases between the two ends. This CDR3 has 12 amino acids. Combining the CDR3 with reference TRBV28 and TRBJ1-5 gives the whole variable domain DVKVTQSSRYLVKRTGEKVFLECVQDMDHENMFWYRQDPGLGLRLIYFSYDVKMKEKGDIPEGYSVSREKKERFSLILESASTNQTSMYLCASSLTGQPQHFGDGTRLSIL.

The rearrangement links TRBV11-1 to TRBJ2-1; D gene uncertain. Deletions cut 4 bases from V and 15 bases from J, with 13 bases between. The CDR3 runs 11 residues. Germline-derived CDR1 and CDR2 are SGHAT and FQDESV (reference sequence). The CDR3 is CASSSDLPLFF. In nucleotides, the CDR3 is TGTGCCAGCAGCTCGGACCTCCCCTTGTTCTTC.

The chain is built from TRBV5-4 and TRBJ2-2; a weak D match, TRBD2 (6 bases). This CDR3 is built from 17 residues. Germline values: CDR1 SGHNT, CDR2 YYREEE (reference sequence). V dropped 4 bases and J dropped 0 bases, with 16 bases sitting between them. The CDR3 nucleotides are TGTGCCAGCAGCCCCCCTCCCGCTAGCGCGAACACCGGGGAGCTGTTTTTT. It yields the protein CASSPPPASANTGELFF.

The genes are TRBV7-9 and TRBJ2-1; D possibly uses TRBD1 or TRBD2 (5 bases each). V gave up 4 bases and J gave up 6 bases, with 16 bases separating them. CDR1 is SEHNR, CDR2 FQNEAQ, per germline (reference sequence). The CDR3 totals 15 residues. The DNA of the CDR3 is TGTGCCAGCAGCTCAGCACGAGGGGCCCGCAATGAGCAGTTCTTC. Protein sequence: CASSSARGARNEQFF.

The V call is TRBV11-2, the J call TRBJ2-1; D is undetermined. Trimming removed 6 bases at V and 5 bases at J, with 11 bases between. The CDR3 has 13 amino acids. Germline-derived CDR1 and CDR2 are SGHAT and FQNNGV. The CDR3 nucleotides read TGTGCCAGCAGGGGAAGTGCTAACAATGAGCAGTTCTTC. As protein: CASRGSANNEQFF.

The chain couples TRBV5-5 to TRBJ2-5; no definite D call. V was trimmed by 0 bases and J by 3 bases, leaving 6 bases between them. This CDR3 has 13 amino acids. CDR1 is SGHKS and CDR2 is YYEKEE in the germline V gene (reference sequence). In DNA form, the CDR3 reads TGTGCCAGCAGCTTGGGTTACGAAGAGACCCAGTACTTC. As protein: CASSLGYEETQYF.

Concerning this clone: Other DNA sequences in the sample encode the same CDR3. CDR3 residues: CASSLEGSSGAYEQYF. The CDR3 coding sequence is TGTGCCAGCAGCTTAGAAGGATCGAGCGGAGCTTACGAGCAGTACTTC. The chain carries TRBV7-2 and TRBJ2-7; D might be TRBD2 (5 bases). V was clipped by 1 base and J by 4 bases, with 17 bases between them. Germline V gene sequence: CDR1 SGHTA, CDR2 FQGNSA. There are 16 residues in the CDR3.

This clone has only one observation. DNA of the CDR3: TGTGCCAGCAGCCCCGATTGGGCCCCAACTAATGAAAAACTGTTTTTT. Amino acid sequence: CASSPDWAPTNEKLFF. The rearrangement uses TRBV7-9 and TRBJ1-4; no definite D call. The V gene's germline CDR1 is SEHNR and CDR2 FQNEAQ (reference sequence). Trimming stripped 5 bases from V and 0 bases from J, with 13 bases between. The CDR3 runs to 16 residues.

The chain is built from TRBV5-1 and TRBJ2-3; D not certain. The CDR3 has 14 amino acids. Trimming took 0 bases from V and 4 from J, leaving 9 bases between them. Germline CDR1 reads SGHRS; CDR2 reads YFSETQ. CDR3 sequence reads: CASSLAWLADTQYF. The DNA for the CDR3 is TGCGCCAGCAGCTTGGCTTGGTTAGCAGATACGCAGTATTTT.

This rearrangement joins TRBV1 to TRBJ1-4; TRBD1 is the table's D call and was not checked against the DNA. TRBV1 is annotated as a pseudogene. The CDR3 loop spans 15 amino acids. CDR3 loop: CTSSQSPGQNEKLFF. In nucleotides, the CDR3 is TGCACCAGCAGCCAATCCCCAGGCCAAAATGAAAAACTGTTTTTT.

The V call is TRBV5-4, the J call TRBJ1-1; D unresolved. V lost 7 bases, J lost 1 base, and 14 bases lay in between. This CDR3 spans 14 amino acids. Germline V gives CDR1 SGHNT, CDR2 YYREEE (reference sequence). The CDR3 DNA sequence: TGTGCCAGCGGGTTTTTAGGTCCGAACACTGAAGCTTTCTTT. Protein sequence: CASGFLGPNTEAFF.

The chain has TRBV14 and TRBJ1-1; D is uncertain. Germline V CDR1 and CDR2: SGHDN, FVKESK. This CDR3 is 16 amino acids long. With 4 bases removed from V and 1 base from J, the gap between germline ends came to 16 bases. The CDR3 region is CASSLGPSMGNTEAFF. The CDR3, as DNA: TGTGCCAGCAGCCTGGGCCCTTCAATGGGGAACACTGAAGCTTTCTTT.

V gene TRBV2 combines with J gene TRBJ1-3, with D possibly TRBD1 on 5 matching bases. Per germline, CDR1 SNHLY and CDR2 FYNNEI. V lost 8 bases, J lost 3 bases, and 14 bases lay in between. The CDR3 is 14 amino acids. The CDR3 loop reads CASGEERGGNTIYF. In DNA, the CDR3 is TGTGCCAGCGGGGAGGAAAGGGGTGGAAACACCATATATTTT.

The J gene is TRBJ2-7, the V gene TRBV10-3; 7 nucleotides align to TRBD2. The CDR3 is 16 amino acids. V gave up 9 bases and J gave up 3 bases; unmatched junction bases: 17. The V gene's germline CDR1 is ENHRY and CDR2 SYGVKD. CDR3 bases: TGTGCCATGCCCCAGCGGGACCCTGAGTCTAGCTACGAGCAGTACTTC. Translation gives CAMPQRDPESSYEQYF.

This chain uses TRBV4-1 with TRBJ1-1; 9 nucleotides agree with TRBD1. The germline CDR1 and CDR2 sequences are MGHRA and YSYEKL. V was pared by 3 bases and J by 4 bases, with 9 bases of the junction left unmatched. The CDR3 runs to 16 residues. The CDR3, as DNA: TGCGCCAGCAGCCATGGACAGGGGCTAGCAGGCACTGAAGCTTTCTTT. Translated: CASSHGQGLAGTEAFF.